This is a list of T cell receptor beta chains from one sample in a study of blood T cell repertoires in COVID-19. TCRdb's copy holds only in-frame clones and misses some; the assay was immunoSEQ multiplex PCR. The sample shows fewer than 250,000 clones, 89% of them seen only once. The sample consisted of PBMCs or T cells enriched from blood (not recorded which). Source of these receptors: a woman aged 18-29 years who had recovered from COVID-19. Both conserved end residues are part of each CDR3. A D gene is named only where the DNA matches it firmly. Expanded clones are given a class, and other clones once, few, many or no size at all.

abundance	v_gene	j_gene	d_gene	CDR3nt	CDR3aa
.	TRBV6-1	TRBJ1-3	.	TGTGCCAGCAGTGAAGGTCACTTGGACACCATATATTTT	CASSEGHLDTIYF
.	TRBV7-6	TRBJ2-5	TRBD2	TGTGCCAGCAGCTTAGTAGTCCTAGCGGGGGGGGAGACCCAGTACTTC	CASSLVVLAGGETQYF
.	TRBV2	TRBJ1-4	TRBD1	TGTGCCAGCAGACAGGGGGCAGGGGAAAAACTGTTTTTT	CASRQGAGEKLFF
.	TRBV28	TRBJ1-1	.	TGTGCCAGTAGAGGGACACGAATTCATGAAGCTTTCTTT	CASRGTRIHEAFF
.	TRBV7-9	TRBJ2-7	TRBD2	TGTGCCAGCAGCCCACCACTAGCGGGGAGCTCCTACGAGCAGTACTTC	CASSPPLAGSSYEQYF
.	TRBV12-3/TRBV12-4	TRBJ1-5	.	TGTGCCAGCAGTTTTGGGGGAGGCCAGCCCCAGCATTTT	CASSFGGGQPQHF
.	TRBV6-2/TRBV6-3	TRBJ2-5	.	TGTGCCAGCAGTTACAACGGGTACCAAGAGACCCAGTACTTC	CASSYNGYQETQYF
.	TRBV11-3	TRBJ2-1	TRBD1	TGTGCCAGCAGCTTCCTGGGACAGGGGAATGAGCAGTTCTTC	CASSFLGQGNEQFF
.	TRBV27	TRBJ2-5	TRBD1	TGTGCCAGCAGTTTATACCCGACAGGGGGCGCTTCTATGGAGACCCAGTACTTC	CASSLYPTGGASMETQYF
.	TRBV28	TRBJ2-1	.	TGTGCCAGCAGTCCCCTCCCCCTCTACAATGAGCAGTTCTTC	CASSPLPLYNEQFF
.	TRBV12-2	TRBJ2-5	.	TGTGCAAGTCGCTTAGGACTAGCGGTGGAGACCCAGTACTTC	CASRLGLAVETQYF
.	TRBV12-5	TRBJ2-7	TRBD2	TGTGCTAGTGGTTTGACTAGCGGAACTGTTGAGCAGTACTTC	CASGLTSGTVEQYF
.	TRBV29-1	TRBJ1-2	.	TGCAGCGTTGGGCAGGACTCCCGCGGTGGCTACACCTTC	CSVGQDSRGGYTF
few	TRBV4-2	TRBJ1-1	.	TGTGCCAGCAGCCCATTAGACAGCTTGAACACTGAAGCTTTCTTT	CASSPLDSLNTEAFF
.	TRBV2	TRBJ2-3	TRBD1	TGTGCCAGCACCGGGGGGACAGGGCCAGATACGCAGTATTTT	CASTGGTGPDTQYF
.	TRBV6-1	TRBJ1-5	.	TGTGCCAGCAGTGAACTGGAGAATCAGCCCCAGCATTTT	CASSELENQPQHF
.	TRBV19	TRBJ1-5	.	TGTGCCAGTAGTATTTCCGGGCGGGATCAGCCCCAGCATTTT	CASSISGRDQPQHF
.	TRBV6-5	TRBJ1-5	.	TGTGCCAGCACCGAGGCCTGGAGCAATCAGCCCCAGCATTTT	CASTEAWSNQPQHF
.	TRBV5-1	TRBJ2-2	.	TGCGCCAGCAGCTTGGAACACCATCCCGGGGAGCTGTTTTTT	CASSLEHHPGELFF
.	TRBV7-3	TRBJ1-1	.	TGTGCCAGCAGCTTCGGGGGAGTCACTGAAGCTTTCTTT	CASSFGGVTEAFF
once	TRBV29-1	TRBJ1-6	TRBD1	TGCAGCGTTCTGACAGGGGGCAATTCACCCCTCCACTTT	CSVLTGGNSPLHF
.	TRBV11-2	TRBJ1-6	TRBD1	TGTGCCAGCAGCTTATACGGACAGGAGTATAATTCACCCCTCCACTTT	CASSLYGQEYNSPLHF
.	TRBV5-4	TRBJ1-2	TRBD1	TGTGCCAGCAGCCTTTGGGACAGGGCTGTCTATGGCTACACCTTC	CASSLWDRAVYGYTF
once	TRBV28	TRBJ2-7	TRBD1	TGTGCCAGCAGGCGAAACACAGGGGCTACATCCTACGAGCAGTACTTC	CASRRNTGATSYEQYF
.	TRBV29-1	TRBJ1-1	.	TGCAGCGTTGGGTTCCCGGGAACTGAAGCTTTCTTT	CSVGFPGTEAFF
.	TRBV15	TRBJ2-7	TRBD2	TGTGCCACCAGCAGAGGAAGGACTAGCGGGTTCTACGAGCAGTACTTC	CATSRGRTSGFYEQYF
.	TRBV5-8	TRBJ1-5	.	TGTGCCAGCAGCTTGCCCTCAGGGGTCTACAATCAGCCCCAGCATTTT	CASSLPSGVYNQPQHF
.	TRBV5-5	TRBJ2-7	.	TGTGCCAGCAGCTTTACGCGACTTTATGAGCAGTACTTC	CASSFTRLYEQYF
.	TRBV6-1	TRBJ1-4	TRBD1	TGTGCCAGCAGTGCGAGAACAGGGGTCGGGACTAATGAAAAACTGTTTTTT	CASSARTGVGTNEKLFF
.	TRBV7-9	TRBJ1-5	.	TGTGCCAGCAGCTTAGTAGGGGGACGGCATAGCAATCAGCCCCAGCATTTT	CASSLVGGRHSNQPQHF
.	TRBV5-6	TRBJ1-3	.	TGTGCCAGCAGCTTGACGGGTAGCTCTGGAAACACCATATATTTT	CASSLTGSSGNTIYF
.	TRBV28	TRBJ2-7	.	TGTGCCAGCACCGACGGGTCCAGGGCCTACGAGCAGTACTTC	CASTDGSRAYEQYF
.	TRBV28	TRBJ1-2	.	TGTGCCAGCAGTTTAGGCGGTACCAATACTAACTATGGCTACACCTTC	CASSLGGTNTNYGYTF